A single sample gave rise to the 7 T cell receptor beta chains below, sequenced in a study of vaccination and CD4 T cells after COVID-19. Described treatment: roughly 10-day PBMC culture with coronavirus spike peptide pools or control peptides (ViraFEST assay). These TCRs' antigens remain unknown. Cultured CD4+ T cell DNA underwent sequencing with the Oncomine TCR Beta short-read assay. TCRdb independently ran MiXCR on the PCR reads; one entry per CDR3 protein. This table has more than 20,000 distinct CDR3 sequences, around two fifths appearing once. Sequenced: CD4+ T cells from blood, cultured in vitro. Every receptor here comes from a human donor who had recovered from COVID-19.

This clonotype was recorded a few times. The chain links TRBV7-9 to TRBJ2-1, with TRBD1 identical over 12 bases. The J call may be wrong; the DNA end is better matched by TRBJ2-7. Germline-derived CDR1 and CDR2 are SEHNR and FQNEAQ (reference sequence). The CDR3 totals 16 residues. In nucleotides, the CDR3 is TGTGCCAGCAGCTTAGAGGGGGACAGGGGGCTTTACGAGCAGTACTTC. Its protein is CASSLEGDRGLYEQYF.

This chain uses TRBV7-7 with TRBJ2-5, with D maybe TRBD1 (7 bases). CDR3 size: 15 residues. The germline V gene has CDR1 SSHAT and CDR2 FNYEAQ (reference sequence). The CDR3 reads CTSSFVAGGQETQYF. CDR3 coding DNA: TGTACTAGCAGCTTCGTAGCAGGGGGGCAAGAGACCCAGTACTTC.

CDR3 protein: CASSSQAERGYNEQFF. Here the CDR3 DNA reads TGCGCCAGCAGCTCCCAGGCGGAGAGAGGGTACAATGAGCAGTTCTTC. V gene TRBV5-1 combines with J gene TRBJ2-1; D may be TRBD2 (5 bases). The CDR3 runs 16 residues. CDR1 is SGHRS and CDR2 is YFSETQ in the germline V gene. The V and J ends lost 3 bases and 4 bases respectively, with 17 bases between them.

The CDR3 protein is CASRTLAGLPSSYNEQFF. The CDR3 nucleotides are TGTGCCAGCAGGACACTAGCGGGCCTCCCGAGCTCCTACAATGAGCAGTTCTTC. The chain links TRBV27 to TRBJ2-1, with TRBD2 matching over 9 bases. V trimming: 6 bases; J trimming: 0 bases; junction bases outside the gene matches: 12. There are 18 residues in the CDR3. Germline CDR1 MNHEY, CDR2 SMNVEV (reference sequence).

CDR3 nucleotides: TGTGCCAGCAGCCCGGAGACCTCATCGTCCTGGAATGAGCAGTTCTTC. Protein sequence: CASSPETSSSWNEQFF. The rearrangement uses TRBV9 and TRBJ2-1; D gene uncertain. Trimming took 4 bases from V and 7 from J, leaving 21 bases between them. Per the germline V gene, CDR1 is SGDLS and CDR2 is YYNGEE. This CDR3 comprises 16 residues.

This sequence joins TRBV2 and TRBJ2-3, with D hard to call. CDR1 and CDR2 (germline): SNHLY, FYNNEI. V lost 10 bases and J 0 bases, leaving 8 bases between the germline ends. The CDR3 spans 12 residues. The CDR3 DNA sequence: TGTGCCACCCGGGCCAGCACAGATACGCAGTATTTT. Encoded protein: CATRASTDTQYF.

In this sample, this clonotype turned up a few times. V usage is TRBV19 and J usage is TRBJ2-5, with a possible D match to TRBD1 (6 bases). V lost 3 bases to trimming and J lost 2 bases, with 10 bases between them. From germline, CDR1 is LNHDA and CDR2 SQIVND (reference sequence). The CDR3 is 14 residues long. The CDR3 nucleotides read TGTGCCAGTAGTATCTTGGACAGACAAGAGACCCAGTACTTC. Its protein is CASSILDRQETQYF.